The entry that follows covers one T cell receptor (beta chain) sequence. Its specificity is unknown. The read stops 3 residues short of the end of the CDR3; the missing end is completed from the germline J gene. The sample originates from a study of T cells in women clearing cervical HPV infection. About the research overall: Case blood was drawn when the lesion was first found; control blood after infection became undetectable. Study outcomes and limitations: Repertoire richness, not evenness, was significantly elevated in CIN3+ cases versus controls. TRBV6-7 relative abundance averaged roughly 0.1% in cases and 0.15% to 0.2% in controls. Cases and controls were distinguished at AUC approximately 0.8 by richness and V genes.

Clones were sequenced by immunoSEQ multiplex PCR, and TCRdb holds only the in-frame ones, with some missing. Its table lists more than 25,000 clones. The V gene lost 3 bases and the J gene lost 2 bases, with 11 bases spanning the gap. CDR3 length: 14 amino acids. Germline-derived CDR1 and CDR2 are MDHEN and SYDVKM. Sequencing was done on a sample of blood buffy coat. The TCR originated in a woman aged 18 to 75 with a cervical HPV16 infection that either progressed to CIN3+ or cleared (not recorded which). This sequence joins TRBV28 and TRBJ2-7; D gene uncertain. The covered CDR3 bases are TGTGCCAGCAGTTTCGAACCAAGGGCCTACGAG. Translating it yields CASSFEPRAYE. The whole CDR3 reads CASSFEPRAYEQYF. The full variable domain, in which reference TRBV28 and TRBJ2-7 provide the parts outside the CDR3, is DVKVTQSSRYLVKRTGEKVFLECVQDMDHENMFWYRQDPGLGLRLIYFSYDVKMKEKGDIPEGYSVSREKKERFSLILESASTNQTSMYLCASSFEPRAYEQYFGPGTRLTVT.